The 23 T cell receptor beta chains below come from one sample, sequenced in a study of T cells in Graves' hyperthyroidism and ophthalmopathy. Using RNA transcripts as the source, TCR beta CDR3 regions were amplified. Primed by the HTBI set, a first-round RT-PCR was run on the TCR CDR3. Using its own MiXCR run on the multiplex PCR reads, TCRdb lists one record per CDR3 protein. The table lists about 610,000 distinct CDR3 sequences, roughly 14% of them singletons, with 3.5% to 4.5% in the top ten. The sample taken for sequencing was blood. Source of these receptors: a woman aged 40-49 years with Graves' ophthalmopathy.

The V and J genes are TRBV28 and TRBJ1-1; D remains ambiguous. CDR1 is MDHEN and CDR2 is SYDVKM in the germline V gene. The V and J ends lost 10 bases and 1 base respectively, with 13 bases between them. The CDR3 is 13 residues long. CDR3 sequence: CATIRDSNTEAFF. CDR3 DNA: TGTGCCACGATACGGGATTCGAACACTGAAGCTTTCTTT.

This clonotype has a count of ten or more. The rearrangement links TRBV27 to TRBJ1-5; 9 bases agree with TRBD1. The CDR3 covers 15 residues. The junction had 4 bases not matched to a gene; V was cut back by 5 bases and J by 2 bases. Germline CDR1 reads MNHEY; CDR2 reads SMNVEV (reference sequence). For the CDR3, the DNA is TGTGCCAGCAGTCCTTGGACAGGGGGCAATCAGCCCCAGCATTTT. This encodes CASSPWTGGNQPQHF.

This clonotype was picked up many times. V gene TRBV20-1 combines with J gene TRBJ2-5, with 7 bases matching TRBD2. Trimming removed 1 base from V and 1 base from J; junction bases left unmatched: 0. This CDR3 is built from 13 residues. Germline-derived CDR1 and CDR2 are DFQATT and SNEGSKA (reference sequence). CDR3 protein: CSARGLAQETQYF. The CDR3 coding sequence is TGCAGTGCTAGAGGACTAGCCCAAGAGACCCAGTACTTC.

This clonotype was detected only once. The chain is built from TRBV11-1 and TRBJ2-4, with TRBD2 as a possible D gene (6 bases). The CDR3 has 14 amino acids. CDR1 and CDR2 from the germline V gene are SGHAT and FQDESV (reference sequence). The V end lost 7 bases, the J end lost 8 bases, and 18 bases lay between the germline ends. The DNA of the CDR3 is TGTGCCAGCATCGGAGGGACTTCCCGGCACATTCAGTACTTC. Protein sequence: CASIGGTSRHIQYF.

Ten or more counts support this clonotype. The genes are TRBV12-3 or TRBV12-4 and TRBJ1-1; perhaps TRBD1 as D (6 bases). The V end lost 3 bases, the J end lost 0 bases, and 17 bases lay between the germline ends. There are 17 residues in the CDR3. The CDR3 region is CASSFGQGMIMNTEAFF. The CDR3 DNA follows: TGTGCCAGCAGTTTTGGGCAGGGGATGATCATGAACACTGAAGCTTTCTTT.

This clonotype showed up many times. J is TRBJ1-2 and V is TRBV6-5; no firm D call. Trimming stripped 4 bases from V and 7 bases from J, with 19 bases between. This CDR3 spans 15 amino acids. CDR1 and CDR2 from the germline V gene are MNHEY and SVGAGI. CDR3 coding DNA: TGTGCCAGCAGTTTCTTGGAATATAGCTCGCTTGGCTACACCTTC. Translating gives CASSFLEYSSLGYTF.

This clonotype was found many times. The gene calls are TRBV27 and TRBJ1-2; 8 nucleotides align to TRBD1. The V segment lost 5 bases and the J segment 6 bases; nucleotides outside the gene matches: 11. The germline CDR1 and CDR2 sequences are MNHEY and SMNVEV (reference sequence). There are 15 residues in the CDR3. CDR3 in DNA: TGTGCCAGCAGTCCTCGGACAGGGCCGGTCGATGGCTACACCTTC. Translation gives CASSPRTGPVDGYTF.

The chain has TRBV10-1 and TRBJ2-5; no clear D. CDR1 WNHNN and CDR2 SYGVQD come from the germline V gene (reference sequence). The CDR3 covers 13 residues. Between the trimmed V and J ends, which lost 2 bases and 5 bases, there was a span of 9 bases. CDR3 protein: CASSERKLETQYF. In DNA, the CDR3 is TGCGCCAGCAGTGAGAGGAAATTGGAGACCCAGTACTTC.

In its sample, this clonotype was seen many times. The V call is TRBV6-5, the J call TRBJ1-1, with D maybe TRBD1 (5 bases). CDR1 and CDR2 (germline): MNHEY, SVGAGI. V was trimmed by 0 bases and J by 0 bases, leaving 14 bases between them. The CDR3 totals 17 residues. The chain's CDR3 is CASSYSTGEVVNTEAFF. The CDR3 bases are TGTGCCAGCAGTTACTCGACGGGGGAAGTGGTGAACACTGAAGCTTTCTTT.

CDR3 in DNA: TGTGCCATCAGTGCGGGCGGCTATGGCTACACCTTC. Translation gives CAISAGGYGYTF. V and J are TRBV10-3 and TRBJ1-2; D ambiguous. The germline CDR1 and CDR2 sequences are ENHRY and SYGVKD. V shed 4 bases and J shed 4 bases, with 7 bases lying between them. This CDR3 has 12 amino acids.

This clonotype was seen at least ten times. The rearrangement joins TRBV5-1 to TRBJ1-2, with 9 bases matching TRBD1. Germline CDR1 and CDR2: SGHRS and YFSETQ. The CDR3 sequence is 13 residues long. With V trimmed by 4 bases and J by 9 bases, 7 bases remained unmatched. CDR3 in amino acids: CASSATGGNSYTF. For the CDR3, the DNA is TGCGCCAGCAGCGCGACAGGGGGTAATAGCTACACCTTC.

Remarks on this clonotype: A single base separates this from a much larger clone, so it may be a read error. The gene calls are TRBV11-1 and TRBJ2-5; unclear D gene. Trimming removed 7 bases at V and 1 base at J, with 16 bases between. The V gene's germline CDR1 is SGHAT and CDR2 FQDESV (reference sequence). The CDR3 length is 15 residues. CDR3 sequence reads: CASNFRPTIQETQYF. The CDR3 DNA reads as TGTGCCAGCAACTTTAGACCAACCATCCAAGAGACCCAGTACTTC.

This clonotype was recorded at least ten times. The V and J genes are TRBV7-2 and TRBJ2-2; 8 bases match TRBD2. The CDR3 is made up of 15 amino acids. The germline CDR1 and CDR2 sequences are SGHTA and FQGNSA. V shed 2 bases and J 6 bases; nucleotides not matched to a gene: 5. This CDR3 is CASSLSSGGAGELFF. In DNA form, the CDR3 reads TGTGCCAGCAGCTTATCCTCGGGAGGGGCCGGGGAGCTGTTTTTT.

There are a few counts of this clonotype. The gene calls are TRBV30 and TRBJ1-2; 12 bases agree with TRBD1. CDR1 and CDR2 (germline): GTSNPN, SVGIG (reference sequence). CDR3 length equals 16 residues. Trimming at V came to 3 bases and at J to 7 bases, leaving 12 bases not matched to a gene. CDR3 protein: CAWRTPGQGAVGGYTF. The CDR3 DNA sequence: TGTGCCTGGAGAACGCCGGGACAGGGGGCAGTGGGTGGCTACACCTTC.

This clonotype has ten or more counts. V gene TRBV7-2 combines with J gene TRBJ1-1, with D possibly being TRBD1 (6 bases). Deletions cut 3 bases from V and 8 bases from J, with 19 bases between. Germline loops: CDR1 SGHTA, CDR2 FQGNSA. The CDR3 extends over 15 amino acids. The CDR3 loop is CASSFTGISAIEAFF. CDR3 nucleotides: TGTGCCAGCAGCTTCACAGGGATTTCGGCAATAGAAGCTTTCTTT. The whole variable domain, filled in from reference TRBV7-2 and TRBJ1-1, reads GAGVSQSPSNKVTEKGKDVELRCDPISGHTALYWYRQSLGQGLEFLIYFQGNSAPDKSGLPSDRFSAERTGGSVSTLTIQRTQQEDSAVYLCASSFTGISAIEAFFGQGTRLTVV.

This clonotype was seen ten or more times. The V and J genes are TRBV28 and TRBJ2-5, with 8 bases that match TRBD2. This CDR3 comprises 13 residues. Trimming cost V 7 bases and J 3 bases; bases outside gene matches: 4. The germline CDR1 and CDR2 sequences are MDHEN and SYDVKM. The CDR3 sequence: CASTAGGEETQYF. The CDR3 DNA reads TGTGCCAGCACGGCGGGGGGTGAAGAGACCCAGTACTTC. Filled out from reference TRBV28 and TRBJ2-5, the complete variable domain reads DVKVTQSSRYLVKRTGEKVFLECVQDMDHENMFWYRQDPGLGLRLIYFSYDVKMKEKGDIPEGYSVSREKKERFSLILESASTNQTSMYLCASTAGGEETQYFGPGTRLLVL.

This clonotype was counted a few times. This CDR3 is CASSWTSGGKLEQFF. CDR3 nucleotides: TGTGCCAGCAGTTGGACTAGCGGGGGGAAATTGGAGCAGTTCTTC. The rearrangement joins TRBV2 to TRBJ2-1; 14 bases are a match to TRBD2. V was pared by 5 bases and J by 10 bases, with 7 bases of the junction left unmatched. The CDR3 has 15 amino acids. Germline assignment: CDR1 SNHLY and CDR2 FYNNEI.

At least ten counts were recorded for this clonotype. The CDR3 loop is CSAEPGLAGETQYF. CDR3 coding DNA: TGCAGTGCAGAGCCGGGACTAGCGGGCGAGACCCAGTACTTC. The chain is built from TRBV20-1 and TRBJ2-5; 12 bases match TRBD2. The CDR3 covers 14 residues. J lost 5 bases, V lost 6 bases, and 7 bases had no gene match. Germline V gives CDR1 DFQATT, CDR2 SNEGSKA (reference sequence).

Many counts were recorded for this clonotype. The CDR3 nucleotides read TGTGCCAGCAGCCCCCGGGCTCGGGGGGCCACGAGTAGGGAGACCCAGTACTTC. This translates into CASSPRARGATSRETQYF. The chain uses TRBV7-8 and TRBJ2-5, with D tentatively TRBD2 (7 bases). The CDR3 consists of 18 residues. Germline values: CDR1 SGHVS, CDR2 FQNEAQ. V was clipped by 5 bases and J by 5 bases, with 27 bases between them. The full variable domain, with the rest looked up from reference TRBV7-8 and TRBJ2-5, is GAGVSQSPRYKVAKRGQDVALRCDPISGHVSLFWYQQALGQGPEFLTYFQNEAQLDKSGLPSDRFFAERPEGSVSTLKIQRTQQEDSAVYLCASSPRARGATSRETQYFGPGTRLLVL.

In this sample, this clonotype turned up many times. The rearrangement links TRBV28 to TRBJ2-6; no clear D. Trimming took off 8 bases at V and 3 bases at J, with 5 bases between the two ends. Germline V gives CDR1 MDHEN, CDR2 SYDVKM. This CDR3 region has 12 residues. The CDR3 reads CASQVGANVLTF. The CDR3 nucleotides read TGTGCCAGCCAGGTTGGGGCCAACGTCCTGACTTTC.

The sample holds many counts of this clonotype. The chain couples TRBV29-1 to TRBJ1-1, with D possibly TRBD1 on 6 matching bases. The CDR3 totals 15 residues. Trimming left V 1 base short and J 0 bases short, with 12 bases between. Germline V CDR1 and CDR2: SQVTM, ANQGSEA. CDR3 region: CSVEVQGWMNTEAFF. CDR3 DNA: TGCAGCGTTGAAGTACAGGGCTGGATGAACACTGAAGCTTTCTTT. The entire variable domain, with the rest obtained from reference TRBV29-1 and TRBJ1-1, is as follows: SAVISQKPSRDICQRGTSLTIQCQVDSQVTMMFWYRQQPGQSLTLIATANQGSEATYESGFVIDKFPISRPNLTFSTLTVSNMSPEDSSIYLCSVEVQGWMNTEAFFGQGTRLTVV.

V is TRBV6-5 and J is TRBJ2-7; possibly TRBD2 for D (5 bases). V lost 2 bases to trimming and J lost 4 bases, with 12 bases between them. CDR1 is MNHEY, CDR2 SVGAGI, per germline. The CDR3 runs 14 residues. The CDR3, as DNA: TGTGCCAGCAGTTACCTCGGGATGGGATACGAGCAGTACTTC. It specifies CASSYLGMGYEQYF.

This clonotype was counted at least ten times. The chain combines TRBV4-1 with TRBJ1-2; TRBD1 matches at 7 bases. In germline, CDR1 is MGHRA, CDR2 YSYEKL. Trimming at V came to 1 base and at J to 2 bases, leaving 4 bases not matched to a gene. The CDR3 length is 15 residues. The CDR3: CASSQGTGKNYGYTF. CDR3 in DNA: TGCGCCAGCAGCCAAGGGACAGGCAAGAACTATGGCTACACCTTC.